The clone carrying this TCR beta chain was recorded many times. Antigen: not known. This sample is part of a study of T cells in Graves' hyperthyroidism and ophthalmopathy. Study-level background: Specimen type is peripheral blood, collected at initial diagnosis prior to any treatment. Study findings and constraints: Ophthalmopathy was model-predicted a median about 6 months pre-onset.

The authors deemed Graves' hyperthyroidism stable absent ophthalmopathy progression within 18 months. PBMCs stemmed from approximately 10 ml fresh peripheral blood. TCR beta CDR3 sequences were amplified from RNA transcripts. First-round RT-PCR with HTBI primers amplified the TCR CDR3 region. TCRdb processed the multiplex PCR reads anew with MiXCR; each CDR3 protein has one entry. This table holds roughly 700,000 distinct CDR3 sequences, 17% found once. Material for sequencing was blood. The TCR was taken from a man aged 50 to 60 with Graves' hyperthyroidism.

This CDR3 reads CASSGSSGLTDTQYF. DNA for the CDR3: TGCGCCAGCAGCGGATCTAGCGGACTCACAGATACGCAGTATTTT. J is TRBJ2-3 and V is TRBV5-1, with TRBD2 matching 7 bases. With V trimmed by 4 bases and J by 2 bases, 7 bases remained unmatched. Germline loops: CDR1 SGHRS, CDR2 YFSETQ. The CDR3 runs to 15 residues.